This T cell receptor beta chain was sequenced during a study of radiotherapy plus CTLA-4 blockade in lung cancer. General study findings and limits: How blood T cell clones changed early, along with interferon-beta, reportedly forecast response best.

Generated by immunoSEQ multiplex PCR, the TCRdb table keeps only in-frame clones and is missing some. The sample consists of 40,000 to 50,000 clones, roughly two thirds of them appearing once. The CDR3 runs 16 residues. Germline trimming cut 7 bases from V and 4 bases from J; bases unmatched to any gene: 15. CDR1 SNHLY and CDR2 FYNNEI come from the germline V gene. In the case of this clone: Antigen specificity is unknown.

V usage is TRBV2 and J usage is TRBJ2-7, with TRBD1 matching 8 bases. The clonotype originates from a human donor with non-small cell lung cancer who had a complete response to radiotherapy plus ipilimumab. Specimen: peripheral blood, collected from a patient treated with radiotherapy plus ipilimumab. In nucleotides, the CDR3 is TGTGCCAGCACGATTCAGGGGGCGGCAAATCGGTACGAGCAGTACTTC. Residues: CASTIQGAANRYEQYF.